The rows below give T cell receptor beta chains drawn from one sample of a study of blood T cell repertoires in COVID-19. Profiled with immunoSEQ multiplex PCR; TCRdb holds only in-frame clones, not every one. Of 250,000 to 400,000 clones listed, approximately 87% were seen once; the top ten hold less than 3.5%. Sequencing used peripheral blood. The receptors derive from a woman aged 25 to 39 with COVID-19, enrolled during active disease. Each CDR3 is given with its conserved first and last residue. Each record gives: CDR3 protein, CDR3 DNA, CDR3 length, D gene, J gene, clone size, V gene. A D gene is named only where the DNA matches it firmly. Where a row states a size, it is once, few, many or the class of an expanded clone; other rows omit it.

CASSLTGTNQPQHF | TGTGCCAGCAGCCTGACAGGGACAAATCAGCCCCAGCATTTT | 14 | TRBD1 | TRBJ1-5 | . | TRBV5-5
CASSGAGYGYTF | TGTGCCAGCAGTGGGGCAGGCTATGGCTACACCTTC | 12 | . | TRBJ1-2 | . | TRBV2
CASSQTGNSNQPQHF | TGTGCCAGCAGTCAGACAGGGAACAGCAATCAGCCCCAGCATTTT | 15 | TRBD1 | TRBJ1-5 | . | TRBV3-1/TRBV3-2
CASSDRAGKRVSGANVLTF | TGTGCCAGCAGTGACAGGGCAGGAAAGCGGGTCTCTGGGGCCAACGTCCTGACTTTC | 19 | . | TRBJ2-6 | . | TRBV6-1
CASSTGLPATGELFF | TGTGCCAGCAGTACTGGACTGCCTGCCACCGGGGAGCTGTTTTTT | 15 | . | TRBJ2-2 | . | TRBV11-2
CAWSVPETSDRETQYF | TGTGCCTGGAGTGTACCAGAGACTAGCGACCGAGAGACCCAGTACTTC | 16 | TRBD2 | TRBJ2-5 | . | TRBV30
CASSGNSNQPQHF | TGTGCCAGCAGCGGGAATAGCAATCAGCCCCAGCATTTT | 13 | . | TRBJ1-5 | . | TRBV2
CATSDSRNTEAFF | TGCGCCACCAGTGACAGCCGGAACACTGAAGCTTTCTTT | 13 | . | TRBJ1-1 | . | TRBV5-1
CASAARGARGNTIYF | TGTGCCAGCGCCGCCCGGGGGGCGAGGGGAAACACCATATATTTT | 15 | . | TRBJ1-3 | . | TRBV28
CASSVGAGGRYEQYF | TGTGCCAGCAGCGTAGGGGCAGGGGGCCGCTACGAGCAGTACTTC | 15 | TRBD1 | TRBJ2-7 | . | TRBV9
CASSPTPGAGTDTQYF | TGTGCCAGCAGTCCCACCCCAGGGGCCGGCACAGATACGCAGTATTTT | 16 | . | TRBJ2-3 | . | TRBV28
CASSFRLADNEQFF | TGCGCCAGCAGCTTCCGACTAGCGGACAATGAGCAGTTCTTC | 14 | TRBD2 | TRBJ2-1 | . | TRBV5-1
CASSLDSGDWNTEAFF | TGTGCCAGCAGCTTAGATTCCGGCGACTGGAACACTGAAGCTTTCTTT | 16 | . | TRBJ1-1 | . | TRBV7-8
CASSYTASGNGNEQFF | TGTGCCAGCAGTTACACCGCTAGCGGCAATGGCAATGAGCAGTTCTTC | 16 | TRBD2 | TRBJ2-1 | . | TRBV6-5
CASSPLAGVYNEQFF | TGTGCCAGCAGCCCGCTAGCGGGAGTCTACAATGAGCAGTTCTTC | 15 | TRBD2 | TRBJ2-1 | . | TRBV7-6
CASSPGLARETQYF | TGTGCCAGCAGTCCTGGACTAGCGCGAGAGACCCAGTACTTC | 14 | TRBD2 | TRBJ2-5 | . | TRBV6-5
CASSVLNTEAFF | TGTGCCAGTAGTGTATTGAACACTGAAGCTTTCTTT | 12 | . | TRBJ1-1 | . | TRBV19
CASSTGQVSNQPQHF | TGTGCCAGCAGCACTGGGCAGGTGAGCAATCAGCCCCAGCATTTT | 15 | . | TRBJ1-5 | . | TRBV6-2/TRBV6-3
CASSDSGGQETQYF | TGCGCCAGCAGTGATTCGGGGGGCCAAGAGACCCAGTACTTC | 14 | TRBD2 | TRBJ2-5 | . | TRBV10-1
CSVEAGGHTDTQYF | TGCAGCGTTGAAGCGGGGGGCCACACAGATACGCAGTATTTT | 14 | . | TRBJ2-3 | . | TRBV29-1
CASSESDGGPQHF | TGCGCCAGCAGTGAGTCCGACGGGGGACCCCAGCATTTT | 13 | . | TRBJ1-5 | . | TRBV10-1
CASSLGTGGRTEAFF | TGTGCCAGCAGCTTAGGTACAGGGGGCCGTACTGAAGCTTTCTTT | 15 | TRBD1 | TRBJ1-1 | many | TRBV7-9
CATSIGLAGTNEQFF | TGTGCCACCAGCATAGGACTAGCGGGAACGAATGAGCAGTTCTTC | 15 | TRBD2 | TRBJ2-1 | once | TRBV15
CASNKRTDYGYTF | TGTGCCAGTAACAAGAGGACAGACTATGGCTACACCTTC | 13 | . | TRBJ1-2 | . | TRBV19
CASRQDSPLHF | TGTGCCAGCAGACAGGATTCACCCCTCCACTTT | 11 | . | TRBJ1-6 | . | TRBV7-6
CATSRATGYEAFF | TGTGCCACCAGCAGAGCCACAGGGTATGAAGCTTTCTTT | 13 | . | TRBJ1-1 | . | TRBV15
CASSLAGGRYNEQFF | TGTGCCAGCAGCTTAGCGGGAGGGCGGTACAATGAGCAGTTCTTC | 15 | TRBD2 | TRBJ2-1 | few | TRBV7-6
CASSYGTTTEAFF | TGTGCCAGCAGTTACGGGACAACGACTGAAGCTTTCTTT | 13 | . | TRBJ1-1 | . | TRBV6-2/TRBV6-3
CATSDFVAGVDEQYF | TGTGCCACCAGTGATTTCGTGGCAGGTGTGGACGAGCAGTACTTC | 15 | . | TRBJ2-7 | once | TRBV24-1
CASSPDSYEQYF | TGTGCCAGCAGCCCCGACAGTTACGAGCAGTACTTC | 12 | . | TRBJ2-7 | . | TRBV9
CASSHGLPTGELFF | TGTGCCAGCAGCCACGGACTCCCCACCGGGGAGCTGTTTTTT | 14 | . | TRBJ2-2 | . | TRBV3-1/TRBV3-2
CASSLSGLINEQYF | TGTGCCAGCAGCTTAAGCGGACTTATTAACGAGCAGTACTTC | 14 | . | TRBJ2-7 | . | TRBV7-3
CASSEDYSPEQYF | TGTGCCAGCAGTGAAGACTACTCGCCCGAGCAGTACTTC | 13 | . | TRBJ2-7 | . | TRBV2
CASSLGTGDQPQHF | TGTGCCAGCAGCTTAGGGACAGGGGATCAGCCCCAGCATTTT | 14 | TRBD1 | TRBJ1-5 | . | TRBV7-9
CASSPGTYFPNYGYTF | TGTGCCAGCAGTCCCGGGACATACTTCCCTAACTATGGCTACACCTTC | 16 | . | TRBJ1-2 | . | TRBV25-1
CASGTSGSDTQYF | TGCGCCAGCGGGACTAGCGGGTCAGATACGCAGTATTTT | 13 | TRBD2 | TRBJ2-3 | few | TRBV5-1
CASSSPLWASGRGKETQYF | TGTGCCAGCAGTTCACCCCTGTGGGCTAGCGGGAGGGGGAAAGAGACCCAGTACTTC | 19 | TRBD2 | TRBJ2-5 | . | TRBV2
CASSYDQRNTEAFF | TGTGCCAGCAGTTACGACCAGCGGAACACTGAAGCTTTCTTT | 14 | . | TRBJ1-1 | once | TRBV6-6
CASSLVPEPNTEAFF | TGCGCCAGCAGCTTGGTTCCGGAGCCGAACACTGAAGCTTTCTTT | 15 | . | TRBJ1-1 | . | TRBV5-1
CASRATSGRARNEQFF | TGCGCCAGCAGGGCGACTAGCGGGAGGGCCAGAAATGAGCAGTTCTTC | 16 | TRBD2 | TRBJ2-1 | . | TRBV5-1